This T cell receptor (beta chain) was identified in a study of chemoradiotherapy in HPV16-positive cancers. Profiled with immunoSEQ multiplex PCR; TCRdb holds only in-frame clones, not every one. The sample shows about 7,500 clones, less than 90% of them seen only once. There are 14 residues in the CDR3. Germline trimming cut 0 bases from V and 6 bases from J; bases unmatched to any gene: 2. From germline, CDR1 is SGDLS and CDR2 YYNGEE. The sample was taken from a patient who underwent chemoradiotherapy. The chain employs TRBV9 and TRBJ2-1, with TRBD2 identical over 8 bases. The sequence derives from a human donor with HPV-associated anogenital cancer. DNA of the CDR3: TGTGCCAGCAGCGTAGTTGCGGGAGGCAATGAGCAGTTCTTC. Translated: CASSVVAGGNEQFF.